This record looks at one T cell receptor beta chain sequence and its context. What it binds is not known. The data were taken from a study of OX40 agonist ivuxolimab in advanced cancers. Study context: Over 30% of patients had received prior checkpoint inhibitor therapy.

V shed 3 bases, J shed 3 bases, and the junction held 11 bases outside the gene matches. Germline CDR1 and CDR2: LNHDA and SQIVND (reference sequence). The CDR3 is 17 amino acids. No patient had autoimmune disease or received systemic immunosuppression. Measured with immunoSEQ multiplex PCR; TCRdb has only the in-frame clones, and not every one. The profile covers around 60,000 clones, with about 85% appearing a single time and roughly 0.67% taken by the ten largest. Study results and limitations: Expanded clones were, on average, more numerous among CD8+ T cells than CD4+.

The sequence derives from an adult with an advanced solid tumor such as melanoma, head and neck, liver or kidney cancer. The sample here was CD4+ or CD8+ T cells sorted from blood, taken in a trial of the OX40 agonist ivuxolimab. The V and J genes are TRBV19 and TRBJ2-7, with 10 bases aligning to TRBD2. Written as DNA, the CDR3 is TGTGCCAGTAGTATGACCCTTTGGACTAGCGGAAACTACGAGCAGTACTTC. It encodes CASSMTLWTSGNYEQYF.